This paragraph covers one T cell receptor beta chain sequence. This clonotype was detected ten times or more. Its cognate antigen has yet to be identified. No much larger clonotype is one base removed from it; base qualities were not supplied. The protocol used for the library was RT-PCR. Sequencing was carried out with a NextSeq 550. TCRdb itself trimmed the public reads at Q25 with fastp, ran MiXCR and retained productive beta chains. Each CDR3 protein gets just one entry, which takes the most common genes and DNA from the rows behind it. The sample contains more than 55,000 distinct CDR3 sequences, about 14% of them found a single time. About a third of the sample belongs to the ten largest clones. This sample stems from a study of patients and donors after allogeneic stem cell transplantation (TCRdb year 2020). Trimming takes 4 bases off V and 17 bases off J; junction bases not matched to a gene: 6. The germline V gene supplies CDR1 SGHAT and CDR2 FQNNGV. Counted from cysteine to phenylalanine, this CDR3 has 11 amino acids. The retained sequence is limited to the CDR3, 33 bases, with the frame set at the first base.

Sequenced input: blood, either unsorted or a sorted T cell fraction (not recorded which). Rearrangement joined TRBV11-2 to TRBJ1-4, and TRBD1 aligns with 8 junction nucleotides. This clonotype was sampled from a human donor who was either an allogeneic HSCT recipient or a stem cell or donor lymphocyte infusion donor (not recorded which). It is not recorded whose cells these are; they may come from a transplant donor. The DNA sequence reads TGTGCCAGCAGCTGGGGACAGGCAGTATTTTTT. Its translation reads: CASSWGQAVFF.